This TCR beta chain was recorded in a study of blood T cell repertoires in COVID-19. Study summary: From the United States, Italy and Spain came samples of acute and convalescent COVID-19. Sources were T cells, B-cell-depleted T cells, or PBMCs; the material itself was cDNA or gDNA.

Germline-derived CDR1 and CDR2 are SGHTA and FQGNSA. V was pared by 1 base and J by 2 bases, with 8 bases between. This CDR3 is 14 amino acids long. As originally analysed: Estimation of nucleated cell counts relied on the amplification of reference gene primers. TCRdb's table, derived via immunoSEQ multiplex PCR, lists solely in-frame clones and lacks some. The DNA gave D and trimming, while V, J and clone size come from that table. The sample holds approximately 200,000 clones; about 85% are singletons and the top ten take more than 1.5%. The sequence was collected from a man in his 70s with acute or convalescent COVID-19. The sample comprised peripheral blood. The genes are TRBV7-2 and TRBJ2-5; D is ambiguous. CDR3 sequence reads: CASSLVYSQETQYF. CDR3 in DNA: TGTGCCAGCAGCTTAGTGTACTCGCAAGAGACCCAGTACTTC.